These 27 T cell receptor beta chains came from one sample sequenced in a study of OX40 agonist ivuxolimab in advanced cancers. TCRdb keeps only in-frame clones here, not all; method: immunoSEQ multiplex PCR. This table has 45,000 to 75,000 clones, 75% to 85% appearing once. The sample was CD4+ or CD8+ T cells sorted from blood, taken in a trial of the OX40 agonist ivuxolimab. These receptors all stem from an adult with an advanced solid tumor such as melanoma, head and neck, liver or kidney cancer.

The rearrangement uses TRBV5-4 and TRBJ1-2; D remains unclear. Germline V gives CDR1 SGHNT, CDR2 YYREEE (reference sequence). This CDR3 has 15 residues. V lost 4 bases and J lost 7, with 20 bases in between. The CDR3 coding sequence is TGTGCCAGCAGCACCCCTTTCCCTGCGGCGGTTGGCTACACCTTC. Protein sequence: CASSTPFPAAVGYTF.

The sample holds one count of this clone. The chain employs TRBV7-3 and TRBJ1-2, with 8 nucleotides matching TRBD1. The CDR3 loop spans 14 amino acids. Germline V CDR1 and CDR2: SGHTA, FQGTGA. The V gene end was trimmed by 3 bases and the J gene end by 6 bases; junction bases not matched to a gene: 6. The CDR3 spells CASSFGQGGHGYTF. DNA of the CDR3: TGTGCCAGCAGCTTCGGACAGGGAGGACATGGCTACACCTTC.

Remarks on this clone: Other DNA sequences in the same sample also yield this CDR3. V and J are TRBV10-3 and TRBJ1-2, with TRBD1 as a possible D gene (5 bases). This CDR3 has 12 amino acids. The V gene lost 3 bases and the J gene lost 3 bases, with 5 bases spanning the gap. Per germline, CDR1 ENHRY and CDR2 SYGVKD. The CDR3 loop is CAISEQDYGYTF. The CDR3 region has the DNA TGTGCCATCAGTGAACAGGACTATGGCTACACCTTC.

The chain couples TRBV7-2 to TRBJ2-7; 7 bases align to TRBD2. Unmatched junction bases numbered 10, after V lost 5 bases and J lost 3 bases. CDR1 and CDR2 from the germline V gene are SGHTA and FQGNSA. This CDR3 is built from 15 residues. The CDR3 sequence: CASSPSGGGHYEQYF. CDR3 nucleotides: TGTGCCAGCAGCCCTAGCGGAGGAGGTCACTACGAGCAGTACTTC.

The chain couples TRBV7-3 to TRBJ2-3, with a weak D call TRBD2 (5 bases). The CDR3 has 13 residues. The ends were cut back, 1 base at V and 5 bases at J, with 7 bases in the middle. Germline V CDR1 and CDR2: SGHTA, FQGTGA. This CDR3 reads CASSLNGEDTQYF. In DNA, the CDR3 is TGTGCCAGCAGCTTAAACGGGGAAGATACGCAGTATTTT.

The chain carries TRBV6-6 and TRBJ1-4; the match to TRBD1 covers 7 bases. Germline values: CDR1 MNHNY, CDR2 SVGAGI (reference sequence). This CDR3 spans 14 amino acids. Unmatched junction bases numbered 3, after V lost 2 bases and J lost 6 bases. CDR3 residues: CASSYRQGDEKLFF. CDR3 sequence (DNA): TGTGCCAGCAGTTACCGACAGGGAGATGAAAAACTGTTTTTT.

With respect to this clone: One junction end disagrees with the germline gene, perhaps due to a read error. The chain employs TRBV5-1 and TRBJ2-4, with D perhaps matching TRBD1 (7 bases). Germline-derived CDR1 and CDR2 are SGHRS and YFSETQ. This CDR3 contains 12 residues. This chain's CDR3 is CASNTGEDIQYF. The CDR3 bases are TGTGCCAGCAACACAGGGGAGGACATTCAGTACTTC.

This chain links TRBV6-1 with TRBJ1-1, with D unresolved. Germline-derived CDR1 and CDR2 are MNHNS and SASEGT. The CDR3 contains 13 residues. The germline V and J ends were trimmed by 10 bases and 0 bases, with 12 bases remaining between them. CDR3 amino acids: CATTLTMNTEAFF. CDR3 in DNA: TGTGCCACTACACTTACGATGAACACTGAAGCTTTCTTT.

About this clone: One junction end does not reproduce the germline sequence, and a read error may be involved. The V gene is TRBV4-1, the J gene TRBJ2-7, with unresolved D. CDR1 and CDR2 from the germline V gene are MGHRA and YSYEKL. The CDR3 length is 11 residues. The CDR3 here is CASSRNYEQYF. CDR3 sequence (DNA): TGTGCCAGCAGCCGGAACTACGAGCAGTACTTC.

The rearrangement joins TRBV18 to TRBJ2-7, with TRBD2 matching 8 bases. This CDR3 is built from 15 residues. Trimming took 0 bases from V and 4 from J; bases not matched to a gene: 5. Germline CDR1 is KGHSH and CDR2 is LQKENI. As DNA, the CDR3 is TGTGCCAGCTCACCACCGAGCGGGAGTGAATACGAGCAGTACTTC. It is translated as CASSPPSGSEYEQYF.

V and J are TRBV10-3 and TRBJ2-5; D is possibly TRBD2 (7 bases). The CDR3 contains 14 residues. The V gene lost 10 bases and the J gene lost 3 bases, with 18 bases spanning the gap. Germline CDR1 and CDR2: ENHRY and SYGVKD. For the CDR3, the DNA is TGTGCCACCACCCCGGGGGGCAGAGAAGAGACCCAGTACTTC. Translating gives CATTPGGREETQYF.

In DNA, the CDR3 is TGTGCCAGCTCACCTACCGGAGGTACAGCAACTAATGAAAAACTGTTTTTT. This gives the protein CASSPTGGTATNEKLFF. The chain carries TRBV18 and TRBJ1-4; D is uncertain. V was trimmed by 3 bases and J by 0 bases, leaving 14 bases between them. This CDR3 has 17 residues. Germline loops: CDR1 KGHSH, CDR2 LQKENI.

This clone has a handful of counts. CDR3 in amino acids: CASSPQRSLPAPYEQYF. CDR3 bases: TGTGCCAGCAGCCCCCAAAGGAGTTTGCCCGCCCCCTACGAGCAGTACTTC. V usage is TRBV14 and J usage is TRBJ2-7; no reliable D call. V dropped 4 bases and J dropped 2 bases, with 21 bases sitting between them. CDR1 is SGHDN and CDR2 is FVKESK in the germline V gene. The CDR3 loop spans 17 amino acids.

This clone occurred once. The genes are TRBV11-2 and TRBJ1-3; weak D call: TRBD1 (5 bases). CDR1 is SGHAT, CDR2 FQNNGV, per germline. V dropped 3 bases and J dropped 0 bases, with 9 bases sitting between them. This CDR3 is built from 15 residues. The CDR3 DNA follows: TGTGCCAGCAGCTTGGGGGTTAACTCTGGAAACACCATATATTTT. Its translation is CASSLGVNSGNTIYF.

This sequence joins TRBV18 and TRBJ2-5; 7 bases align to TRBD1. CDR1 is KGHSH and CDR2 is LQKENI in the germline V gene. The CDR3 length is 14 residues. V lost 4 bases and J lost 2; bases outside the gene matches: 4. CDR3 sequence: CASSRGTAQETQYF. The DNA for the CDR3 is TGTGCCAGCTCACGTGGGACAGCACAAGAGACCCAGTACTTC.

The chain recombines TRBV18 with TRBJ2-2, with TRBD2 as a possible D gene (5 bases). V dropped 6 bases and J dropped 4 bases, with 15 bases sitting between them. The CDR3 is made up of 15 amino acids. The V gene's germline CDR1 is KGHSH and CDR2 LQKENI. The CDR3 reads CASSPGITGTGELFF. CDR3 nucleotide sequence: TGTGCCAGCTCTCCCGGGATAACCGGCACCGGGGAGCTGTTTTTT.

In this sample, this clone turned up a few times. The rearrangement uses TRBV25-1 and TRBJ2-6; no clear D. The CDR3 is 12 amino acids. The germline V and J ends were trimmed by 5 bases and 3 bases, with 2 bases remaining between them. Germline assignment: CDR1 MGHDK and CDR2 SYGVNS. CDR3 region: CASSFGANVLTF. DNA of the CDR3: TGTGCCAGCAGTTTTGGGGCCAACGTCCTGACTTTC. The entire variable domain, with the rest obtained from reference TRBV25-1 and TRBJ2-6, is as follows: EADIYQTPRYLVIGTGKKITLECSQTMGHDKMYWYQQDPGMELHLIHYSYGVNSTEKGDLSSESTVSRIRTEHFPLTLESARPSHTSQYLCASSFGANVLTFGAGSRLTVL.

The V and J genes are TRBV15 and TRBJ2-5; D remains ambiguous. CDR1 and CDR2 from the germline V gene are LNHNV and YYDKDF (reference sequence). This CDR3 comprises 13 residues. V dropped 1 base and J dropped 5 bases, with 8 bases sitting between them. CDR3 DNA: TGTGCCACCAGCAGAGGGGCCCCGGAGACCCAGTACTTC. Its translation: CATSRGAPETQYF.

The gene calls are TRBV6-5 and TRBJ1-2; 9 nucleotides align to TRBD1. Germline assignment: CDR1 MNHEY and CDR2 SVGAGI. V trimming: 2 bases; J trimming: 6 bases; junction bases outside the gene matches: 7. The CDR3 length is 15 residues. DNA of the CDR3: TGTGCCAGCAGTTACCCGGGACAGGGCAGGGATGGCTACACCTTC. Translated: CASSYPGQGRDGYTF.

The J gene is TRBJ2-2, the V gene TRBV5-1; no reliable D call. The CDR3 has 14 residues. Germline CDR1 is SGHRS and CDR2 is YFSETQ. V was pared by 5 bases and J by 2 bases, with 10 bases between. The CDR3 is CASRIDTNTGELFF. The CDR3 nucleotides are TGCGCCAGCAGAATCGACACTAACACCGGGGAGCTGTTTTTT.

This chain connects TRBV11-2 to TRBJ2-7; tentative D call: TRBD2 (6 bases). The CDR3 loop spans 14 amino acids. Trimming left V 2 bases short and J 4 bases short, with 12 bases between. Per the germline V gene, CDR1 is SGHAT and CDR2 is FQNNGV. CDR3 amino acids: CASSLILAAYEQYF. Written as DNA, the CDR3 is TGTGCCAGCAGCTTAATACTAGCAGCTTACGAGCAGTACTTC.

CDR3 coding DNA: TGTGCCAGCAGGGGCAGGGACAGGGAGATGAAGAACACCGGGGAGCTGTTTTTT. This gives the protein CASRGRDREMKNTGELFF. The gene calls are TRBV6-4 and TRBJ2-2, with 9 positions matching TRBD1. Unmatched junction bases numbered 12, after V lost 6 bases and J lost 1 base. CDR1 MRHNA and CDR2 SNTAGT come from the germline V gene. This CDR3 comprises 18 residues.

The rearrangement joins TRBV7-9 to TRBJ2-7; 7 bases agree with TRBD1. The J segment lost 2 bases and the V segment lost 6 bases, leaving 7 bases of the junction unmatched. Per the germline V gene, CDR1 is SEHNR and CDR2 is FQNEAQ (reference sequence). This CDR3 has 14 residues. The CDR3 protein is CASSTGVYPYEQYF. CDR3 in DNA: TGTGCCAGCAGTACAGGGGTGTACCCCTACGAGCAGTACTTC.

This clone was counted between two and nine times. The chain recombines TRBV5-4 with TRBJ2-1; TRBD2 aligns across 11 bases. Germline V gives CDR1 SGHNT, CDR2 YYREEE (reference sequence). This CDR3 is 16 amino acids long. The V gene end was trimmed by 0 bases and the J gene end by 4 bases; junction bases not matched to a gene: 3. In nucleotides, the CDR3 is TGTGCCAGCAGCTTGGACCCTAGCGGGGGGTACAATGAGCAGTTCTTC. It specifies CASSLDPSGGYNEQFF.

The chain joins TRBV9 to TRBJ2-3; D might be TRBD2 (7 bases). The CDR3 covers 15 residues. CDR1 and CDR2 from the germline V gene are SGDLS and YYNGEE. Trimming removed 3 bases from V and 2 bases from J, with 13 bases in between. This chain's CDR3 is CASSARGALTDTQYF. The CDR3 DNA sequence: TGTGCCAGCAGCGCCCGGGGGGCTCTCACAGATACGCAGTATTTT.

The chain joins TRBV10-2 to TRBJ2-7, with 10 bases lining up with TRBD1. Germline CDR1 is WSHSY and CDR2 is SAAADI. Germline trimming cut 7 bases from V and 6 bases from J; bases unmatched to any gene: 12. The CDR3 totals 15 residues. CDR3 protein: CASKGSGQGLSEQYF. Here the CDR3 DNA reads TGCGCCAGCAAGGGATCGGGACAGGGGCTCTCCGAGCAGTACTTC.

The rearrangement uses TRBV27 and TRBJ2-2; 11 nucleotides align to TRBD2. The CDR3 contains 16 residues. Per the germline V gene, CDR1 is MNHEY and CDR2 is SMNVEV (reference sequence). J lost 6 bases, V lost 5 bases, and 8 bases had no gene match. CDR3 bases: TGTGCCAGCAGTCCCCGTTTAGCGGGAGGGCCCGGGGAGCTGTTTTTT. It specifies CASSPRLAGGPGELFF.